The 8 T cell receptor beta chains in this list originate from one sample, sequenced in a study of OX40 agonist ivuxolimab in advanced cancers. The method was immunoSEQ multiplex PCR; TCRdb's version includes in-frame clones alone and lacks a portion of them. Found here are about 82,000 clones, less than 90% of them singletons; the top ten hold approximately 0.78%. The sequencing here drew on CD4+ or CD8+ T cells sorted from blood, taken in a trial of the OX40 agonist ivuxolimab. The receptors were gathered from an adult with an advanced solid tumor such as melanoma, head and neck, liver or kidney cancer.

In regard to this clone: Germline is not matched at one junction end, which may reflect a read error. The chain employs TRBV19 and TRBJ2-1; TRBD2 might be the D (5 bases). CDR3 length equals 15 residues. CDR1 and CDR2 from the germline V gene are LNHDA and SQIVND (reference sequence). The CDR3 protein is CASSIGLADYNEQFF. For the CDR3, the DNA is TGTGCCAGTAGCATAGGGCTAGCCGACTACAATGAGCAGTTCTTC.

This clone was observed a single time. V and J are TRBV5-5 and TRBJ1-1; TRBD1 matches at 7 bases. With V trimmed by 0 bases and J by 4 bases, 9 bases remained unmatched. Germline loops: CDR1 SGHKS, CDR2 YYEKEE (reference sequence). The CDR3 extends over 16 amino acids. This CDR3 is CASSLGTGQAITEAFF. The DNA of the CDR3 is TGTGCCAGCAGCTTGGGGACTGGACAGGCAATCACTGAAGCTTTCTTT. Filled out from reference TRBV5-5 and TRBJ1-1, the complete variable domain reads DAGVTQSPTHLIKTRGQQVTLRCSPISGHKSVSWYQQVLGQGPQFIFQYYEKEERGRGNFPDRFSARQFPNYSSELNVNALLLGDSALYLCASSLGTGQAITEAFFGQGTRLTVV.

The chain links TRBV4-3 to TRBJ1-2, with D possibly being TRBD1 (5 bases). V gave up 4 bases and J gave up 6 bases, with 24 bases separating them. The CDR3 sequence is 17 residues long. Germline V gene lookup returns CDR1 LGHNA and CDR2 YSLEER. CDR3 protein: CASSRGLMGPQRNGYTF. CDR3 bases: TGCGCCAGCAGCCGGGGATTGATGGGGCCCCAAAGAAATGGCTACACCTTC.

The chain recombines TRBV7-6 with TRBJ1-4; weak D call: TRBD1 (5 bases). The CDR3 is 13 amino acids. Looked up from germline, CDR1 is SGHVS and CDR2 is FNYEAQ. V was clipped by 3 bases and J by 8 bases, with 10 bases between them. Here the CDR3 reads CASSFSGWEKLFF. CDR3 DNA: TGTGCCAGCAGCTTTTCAGGGTGGGAAAAACTGTTTTTT.

This sequence joins TRBV5-1 and TRBJ1-5; possibly TRBD1 for D (5 bases). The germline V and J ends were trimmed by 2 bases and 8 bases, with 14 bases remaining between them. Germline values: CDR1 SGHRS, CDR2 YFSETQ. The CDR3 is made up of 14 amino acids. The CDR3 loop is CASSFGQGAEPQHF. CDR3 sequence (DNA): TGCGCCAGCAGCTTTGGCCAGGGCGCCGAGCCCCAGCATTTT.

V and J are TRBV6-1 and TRBJ1-5; D uncertain. The CDR3 has 14 amino acids. Germline CDR1 and CDR2: MNHNS and SASEGT. V gave up 3 bases and J gave up 0 bases, with 6 bases separating them. The CDR3: CASSEGISNQPQHF. The CDR3 nucleotides read TGTGCCAGCAGTGAGGGGATTAGCAATCAGCCCCAGCATTTT.

V usage is TRBV14 and J usage is TRBJ2-5; D is undetermined. The V gene lost 4 bases and the J gene lost 1 base, with 7 bases spanning the gap. Germline values: CDR1 SGHDN, CDR2 FVKESK. The CDR3 has 13 amino acids. CDR3 DNA sequence: TGTGCCAGCAGCCGGAGCAGCCAAGAGACCCAGTACTTC. Its protein is CASSRSSQETQYF.

The V gene is TRBV11-2, the J gene TRBJ2-5; 10 bases are a match to TRBD2. The germline V gene has CDR1 SGHAT and CDR2 FQNNGV. The CDR3 runs to 16 residues. The V segment lost 4 bases and the J segment 5 bases; nucleotides outside the gene matches: 10. The CDR3 reads CASSSGRSGGGETQYF. The CDR3 DNA sequence: TGTGCCAGCAGCTCAGGCCGAAGCGGGGGGGGTGAGACCCAGTACTTC.